These 19 T cell receptor beta chains share one sample of origin, sequenced in a study of T cell repertoires in cytomegalovirus infection. These TCRs' antigens remain unknown. Each CDR3 protein gets one entry after TCRdb re-called the reads with MiXCR. The sample lists roughly 110,000 distinct CDR3 sequences; about a tenth were seen once. Input material: PBMCs, sequenced either directly or after in vitro stimulation (not recorded which). The receptors here all came from a human donor in good health (CMV status not recorded). Some clones in this sample may be carry-over from other donors' samples.

CDR3 in amino acids: CATGTSGIAGELFF. The CDR3, as DNA: TGCGCCACCGGGACTAGCGGGATTGCCGGGGAGCTGTTTTTT. J is TRBJ2-2 and V is TRBV10-2, with TRBD2 matching 13 bases. The CDR3 length is 14 residues. J lost 6 bases, V lost 10 bases, and 5 bases had no gene match. The germline CDR1 and CDR2 sequences are WSHSY and SAAADI.

The chain joins TRBV9 to TRBJ1-5; D is uncertain. Trimming left V 4 bases short and J 7 bases short, with 12 bases between. CDR1 SGDLS and CDR2 YYNGEE come from the germline V gene. The CDR3 loop spans 13 amino acids. CDR3 amino acids: CASSSGLEQPQHF. In DNA, the CDR3 is TGTGCCAGCAGCTCGGGTTTAGAGCAGCCCCAGCATTTT.

This clonotype was recorded many times. The chain joins TRBV11-2 to TRBJ1-2; D is unclear. The CDR3 extends over 16 amino acids. Germline CDR1 and CDR2: SGHAT and FQNNGV. V lost 1 base and J lost 4, with 16 bases in between. CDR3 sequence: CASSLGTARARYGYTF. The CDR3 region has the DNA TGTGCCAGCAGCTTAGGGACCGCTAGGGCCCGCTATGGCTACACCTTC. The full variable domain, rest sourced from reference TRBV11-2 and TRBJ1-2, is EAGVAQSPRYKIIEKRQSVAFWCNPISGHATLYWYQQILGQGPKLLIQFQNNGVVDDSQLPKDRFSAERLKGVDSTLKIQPAKLEDSAVYLCASSLGTARARYGYTFGSGTRLTVV.

The sample holds a few counts of this clonotype. This chain connects TRBV7-9 to TRBJ1-1; D ambiguous. Deletions cut 10 bases from V and 1 base from J, with 13 bases between. Per the germline V gene, CDR1 is SEHNR and CDR2 is FQNEAQ (reference sequence). The CDR3 totals 13 residues. The CDR3 sequence: CATEIGSNTEAFF. The CDR3 bases are TGTGCCACCGAAATCGGGTCGAACACTGAAGCTTTCTTT.

This clonotype was counted many times. The J gene is TRBJ1-1, the V gene TRBV6-5; D remains unclear. Germline V gives CDR1 MNHEY, CDR2 SVGAGI. V was cut by 6 bases and J by 1 base, with 15 bases left in between. The CDR3 totals 15 residues. Here the CDR3 reads CASSSSTTANTEAFF. DNA of the CDR3: TGTGCCAGCAGCTCAAGCACCACAGCGAACACTGAAGCTTTCTTT.

This clonotype was seen ten or more times. This chain links TRBV28 with TRBJ2-1; D uncertain. Trimming removed 2 bases from V and 6 bases from J, with 11 bases in between. Germline CDR1 and CDR2: MDHEN and SYDVKM. The CDR3 runs 14 residues. CDR3 coding DNA: TGTGCCAGCAGTTTAATACTGGCCCGCAATGAGCAGTTCTTC. Amino acid sequence: CASSLILARNEQFF.

This clonotype was recorded many times. J is TRBJ1-6 and V is TRBV7-9; 8 bases match TRBD1. The germline V gene encodes CDR1 SEHNR and CDR2 FQNEAQ (reference sequence). The CDR3 has 15 residues. V shed 6 bases, J shed 7 bases, and the junction held 8 bases outside the gene matches. The CDR3 nucleotides are TGTGCCAGCAGTCCCTCTCGACAGGGGAATTCACCCCTCCACTTT. Protein: CASSPSRQGNSPLHF.

The chain joins TRBV5-1 to TRBJ2-5; TRBD2 matches 7 bases. From germline, CDR1 is SGHRS and CDR2 YFSETQ. The V and J ends lost 0 bases and 5 bases, in that order; junction bases with no gene match: 7. There are 15 residues in the CDR3. DNA for the CDR3: TGCGCCAGCAGCTTGGACGGACTAGGAGGGGAGACCCAGTACTTC. This sequence encodes CASSLDGLGGETQYF.

The table lists this clonotype with many counts. The rearrangement links TRBV7-2 to TRBJ2-1; D possibly corresponds to TRBD2 (5 bases). CDR3 length: 14 amino acids. V was cut by 5 bases and J by 4 bases, with 12 bases left in between. Germline loops: CDR1 SGHTA, CDR2 FQGNSA. CDR3 coding DNA: TGTGCCAGCAGCCCCGAGGGCGGATACAATGAGCAGTTCTTC. It is translated as CASSPEGGYNEQFF. Variable domain in full (rest from reference TRBV7-2 and TRBJ2-1): GAGVSQSPSNKVTEKGKDVELRCDPISGHTALYWYRQSLGQGLEFLIYFQGNSAPDKSGLPSDRFSAERTGGSVSTLTIQRTQQEDSAVYLCASSPEGGYNEQFFGPGTRLTVL.

There are many counts of this clonotype. This chain connects TRBV29-1 to TRBJ2-5; tentative D call: TRBD2 (6 bases). The CDR3 totals 14 residues. Germline V gives CDR1 SQVTM, CDR2 ANQGSEA. V was trimmed by 6 bases and J by 3 bases, leaving 17 bases between them. CDR3 in amino acids: CSVAGSGAKETQYF. The DNA for the CDR3 is TGCAGCGTCGCAGGTAGCGGTGCGAAAGAGACCCAGTACTTC.

This clonotype was seen ten or more times. A much more abundant neighbour one base away suggests this may be a read error. The chain joins TRBV7-2 to TRBJ1-1; 7 bases are a match to TRBD1. The CDR3 sequence is 14 residues long. Germline V gene sequence: CDR1 SGHTA, CDR2 FQGNSA. V was pared by 5 bases and J by 0 bases, with 3 bases of the junction left unmatched. For the CDR3, the DNA is TGTGCCAGCAGCCCGACAGGGTTGAACACTGAAGCTTTCTTT. Its protein is CASSPTGLNTEAFF.

The table lists this clonotype with a few counts. This chain joins TRBV12-3 or TRBV12-4 and TRBJ1-4; D unclear. V was clipped by 8 bases and J by 10 bases, with 17 bases between them. The CDR3 runs 13 residues. The CDR3 loop is CASAKEDSRKLFF. The CDR3 DNA follows: TGTGCCAGCGCGAAGGAGGATTCCCGAAAACTGTTTTTT.

V and J are TRBV10-3 and TRBJ2-7; 8 nucleotides agree with TRBD1. The V gene end was trimmed by 4 bases and the J gene end by 4 bases; junction bases not matched to a gene: 6. The CDR3 consists of 14 residues. CDR1 is ENHRY, CDR2 SYGVKD, per germline. The CDR3: CAISGTGKAYEQYV. CDR3 in DNA: TGTGCCATCAGTGGGACAGGGAAGGCTTACGAGCAGTACGTC.

The table lists this clonotype with a few counts. V and J are TRBV7-2 and TRBJ2-1; D might be TRBD2 (6 bases). Germline V CDR1 and CDR2: SGHTA, FQGNSA. The CDR3 is made up of 15 amino acids. V lost 7 bases, J lost 7 bases, and 20 bases lay in between. The CDR3 is CASNPRSGWLNEQFF. The CDR3, as DNA: TGTGCCAGCAACCCCCGGAGCGGGTGGTTGAATGAGCAGTTCTTC.

A few counts support this clonotype. Germline is not matched at one junction end, which may reflect a read error. This rearrangement joins TRBV7-6 to TRBJ2-1; 7 bases fit TRBD2. Germline V gene lookup returns CDR1 SGHVS and CDR2 FNYEAQ. The CDR3 extends over 18 amino acids. The CDR3 here is CASSLGLGEGRGYNEQFF. The CDR3 DNA reads TGTGCTAGCAGCTTAGGGTTGGGGGAGGGCCGGGGCTACAATGAGCAGTTCTTC.

This sequence joins TRBV15 and TRBJ2-1; D call uncertain. From germline, CDR1 is LNHNV and CDR2 YYDKDF (reference sequence). Trimming left V 3 bases short and J 6 bases short, with 12 bases between. The CDR3 totals 14 residues. The CDR3 protein is CATSRDLLTNEQFF. The DNA of the CDR3 is TGTGCCACCAGCAGGGACCTCCTAACCAATGAGCAGTTCTTC.

This clonotype was seen many times. The chain combines TRBV28 with TRBJ1-2; D gene uncertain. CDR1 and CDR2 from the germline V gene are MDHEN and SYDVKM. The CDR3 sequence is 15 residues long. V shed 2 bases and J shed 5 bases, with 15 bases lying between them. CDR3 sequence: CASSLTGAWRYGYTF. The CDR3 region has the DNA TGTGCCAGCAGTTTAACGGGCGCGTGGAGGTATGGCTACACCTTC.

This clonotype was counted ten times or more. J is TRBJ2-5 and V is TRBV18, with D possibly being TRBD2 (6 bases). Trimming removed 4 bases from V and 9 bases from J, with 9 bases in between. CDR1 KGHSH and CDR2 LQKENI come from the germline V gene. The CDR3 covers 11 residues. The CDR3, as DNA: TGTGCCAGCTCACAAGGAGGGCCCCAGTACTTC. Its protein product is CASSQGGPQYF.

This clonotype has a handful of counts. V gene TRBV7-2 combines with J gene TRBJ1-5; D remains unclear. V was shortened by 6 bases and J by 1 base, with 7 bases between the two germline ends. CDR3 size: 13 residues. CDR1 is SGHTA, CDR2 FQGNSA, per germline. CDR3 coding DNA: TGTGCCAGCAGGCAGATGAGCAATCAGCCCCAGCATTTT. Its protein product is CASRQMSNQPQHF.